This TCR beta chain comes out of a study of blood T cell repertoires in COVID-19. The wider study: The United States, Italy and Spain supplied acute and convalescent COVID-19 samples.

In this sample, this clone turned up once. In the original workflow: It was from reference gene primer amplification that nucleated cell counts were estimated. The repertoire was sequenced with immunoSEQ multiplex PCR; TCRdb's copy has only in-frame clones and lacks some. The V and J calls and clone size were taken over from that table, and D and trimming were inferred from the DNA. The sample gives some 180,000 clones, roughly 90% of which show up once; less than 0.7% is in the top ten. Germline loops: CDR1 MNHEY, CDR2 SVGAGI. This CDR3 is built from 14 residues. J lost 3 bases, V lost 8 bases, and 6 bases had no gene match.

This TCR was recovered from a man aged 45 to 65 with acute or convalescent COVID-19. Sequenced material: peripheral blood. The rearrangement links TRBV6-5 to TRBJ2-2; 7 bases align to TRBD1. CDR3: CASRTGVYTGELFF. In nucleotides, the CDR3 is TGTGCCAGCCGTACAGGGGTCTACACCGGGGAGCTGTTTTTT.